This T cell receptor beta chain derives from a study of tumor-infiltrating lymphocytes in primary liver carcinoma. Looking at the study overall: Each sample had roughly 3.65 to 7.5 million productive TCRbeta reads regardless of tissue type.

On this clonotype itself: The antigen is not known.

Study-wide points: The study found only about 7.5-25% of top clones in all five tumor regions. Tumors had a significantly higher top-250-clone fraction than blood (p = 0.039).

Co-extraction of RNA and DNA was performed on about 19-33 mg of unsorted bulk tissue. Surgical resection was the treatment these patients received for primary liver carcinoma. With a constant-region primer, TCR beta cDNA was made from approximately 520 ng of total RNA. Each TCR beta library was derived from three nested multiplex PCR rounds that employed slightly modified ARM-PCR. TCRdb used MiXCR to reprocess the multiplex PCR reads, holding one entry per CDR3 protein. The sample lists roughly 100,000 distinct CDR3 sequences, about 67% occurring once. Sequencing was carried out using liver tumor tissue from sampling region 2. Subset here: tumor region T2, inferior pole. This TCR was recovered from a woman aged 60-70 years with primary liver carcinoma and hepatitis B virus infection.

CDR3 nucleotide sequence: TGTGCCTTCGGGGATCCAGATATGCTCTATTTT. Its protein product is CAFGDPDMLYF. The chain is built from TRBV11-2 and TRBJ2-3, with D tentatively TRBD2 (5 bases). Germline assignment: CDR1 SGHAT and CDR2 FQNNGV. CDR3 length equals 11 residues. Deletions cut 11 bases from V and 15 bases from J, with 21 bases between.